What follows are 13 T cell receptor beta chains derived from one specimen sequenced in a study of patients with pleural tuberculosis. TCRdb re-called the reads with MiXCR, one entry per CDR3 protein. This table has almost 30,000 distinct CDR3 sequences, about 20% appearing once. Source material: peripheral blood. Receptors were obtained from a human donor with pleural tuberculosis.

This clonotype was seen ten or more times. This chain uses TRBV7-9 with TRBJ1-3, with a weak D call TRBD1 (6 bases). Trimming took 5 bases from V and 7 from J, leaving 12 bases between them. Germline CDR1 and CDR2: SEHNR and FQNEAQ (reference sequence). The CDR3 contains 13 residues. The CDR3 region has the DNA TGTGCCAGCAGCACCAGCACAGGGAACACCATATATTTT. Its translation: CASSTSTGNTIYF.

This clonotype occurred many times. J is TRBJ2-2 and V is TRBV12-3 or TRBV12-4; perhaps D is TRBD1 or TRBD2 (6 bases each). The CDR3 sequence is 14 residues long. Trimming took off 6 bases at V and 1 base at J, with 9 bases between the two ends. The DNA for the CDR3 is TGTGCCAGCAGGGCGGGACAGAACACCGGGGAGCTGTTTTTT. Protein sequence: CASRAGQNTGELFF.

This clonotype showed up many times. The rearrangement uses TRBV29-1 and TRBJ1-4; TRBD1 agrees at 7 bases. Germline lookup yields CDR1 SQVTM and CDR2 ANQGSEA. The V and J ends lost 4 bases and 8 bases, in that order; junction bases with no gene match: 10. This CDR3 comprises 14 residues. The CDR3, as DNA: TGCAGCGTTGCCTCGACAGGGATGGAGGAAAAACTGTTTTTT. This translates into CSVASTGMEEKLFF.

This clonotype appeared many times. This chain uses TRBV18 with TRBJ1-1; the D is unclear. Trimming shortened V by 2 bases and J by 1 base, and 11 bases separated the two germline ends. This CDR3 is 15 amino acids long. Germline V lookup: CDR1 KGHSH, CDR2 LQKENI. This chain's CDR3 is CASSPIAGRNTEAFF. The CDR3 nucleotides are TGTGCCAGCTCACCAATCGCGGGGAGGAACACTGAAGCTTTCTTT.

This clonotype was counted ten times or more. The chain couples TRBV29-1 to TRBJ2-1; the match to TRBD2 covers 10 bases. Germline CDR1 and CDR2: SQVTM and ANQGSEA. The ends lost 6 bases at V and 3 bases at J; junction bases unmatched: 2. The CDR3 has 13 amino acids. The CDR3 spells CSVQRGGYNEQFF. CDR3 nucleotides: TGCAGCGTCCAGCGGGGGGGCTACAATGAGCAGTTCTTC.

A few counts support this clonotype. This chain joins TRBV19 and TRBJ1-5; D is unclear. This CDR3 comprises 15 residues. V lost 3 bases, J lost 4 bases, and 13 bases lay in between. Per the germline V gene, CDR1 is LNHDA and CDR2 is SQIVND (reference sequence). In DNA form, the CDR3 reads TGTGCCAGTAGTATTATGTGGGGTCTAAATCAGCCCCAGCATTTT. As protein: CASSIMWGLNQPQHF.

In its sample, this clonotype was seen many times. The rearrangement joins TRBV7-9 to TRBJ1-4; TRBD1 is a possible D gene (5 bases). CDR3 length equals 15 residues. V was clipped by 1 base and J by 10 bases, with 16 bases between them. Germline CDR1 SEHNR, CDR2 FQNEAQ (reference sequence). The CDR3 reads CASSLGDLAAPKLFF. The CDR3 bases are TGTGCCAGCAGCTTAGGGGACTTGGCGGCCCCAAAACTGTTTTTT. Full variable domain (outside the CDR3, taken from reference TRBV7-9 and TRBJ1-4): DTGVSQNPRHKITKRGQNVTFRCDPISEHNRLYWYRQTLGQGPEFLTYFQNEAQLEKSRLLSDRFSAERPKGSFSTLEIQRTEQGDSAMYLCASSLGDLAAPKLFFGSGTQLSVL.

The chain carries TRBV11-2 and TRBJ2-6; D unresolved. This CDR3 comprises 15 residues. In germline, CDR1 is SGHAT, CDR2 FQNNGV. Trimming removed 6 bases at V and 2 bases at J, with 11 bases between. CDR3 DNA sequence: TGTGCCAGCAGGCCGGATAAGGCTGGGGCCAACGTCCTGACTTTC. It yields the protein CASRPDKAGANVLTF. The full variable domain, rest sourced from reference TRBV11-2 and TRBJ2-6, is EAGVAQSPRYKIIEKRQSVAFWCNPISGHATLYWYQQILGQGPKLLIQFQNNGVVDDSQLPKDRFSAERLKGVDSTLKIQPAKLEDSAVYLCASRPDKAGANVLTFGAGSRLTVL.

The table lists this clonotype with many counts. The rearrangement joins TRBV28 to TRBJ2-7, with a tentative D call TRBD1 (6 bases). This CDR3 region has 12 residues. The V gene's germline CDR1 is MDHEN and CDR2 SYDVKM. Trimming shortened V by 8 bases and J by 3 bases, and 11 bases separated the two germline ends. This CDR3 is CASEGHFYEQYF. For the CDR3, the DNA is TGTGCCAGCGAGGGACATTTCTACGAGCAGTACTTC.

Remarks on this clonotype: It may be a read error: a sequence one base away is much more abundant. The V and J genes are TRBV5-1 and TRBJ2-7; D uncertain. CDR1 and CDR2 from the germline V gene are SGHRS and YFSETQ. The V gene lost 3 bases and the J gene lost 6 bases, with 10 bases spanning the gap. CDR3 length equals 12 residues. The chain's CDR3 is CASSSVPGEQYF. CDR3 DNA: TGCGCCAGCAGCTCGGTCCCCGGCGAGCAGTACTTC.

The V call is TRBV19, the J call TRBJ1-2; D is perhaps TRBD1 (5 bases). Germline CDR1 reads LNHDA; CDR2 reads SQIVND (reference sequence). The CDR3 sequence is 14 residues long. The germline V and J ends were trimmed by 5 bases and 8 bases, with 18 bases remaining between them. Written as DNA, the CDR3 is TGTGCCAGTAGTGCGGTCAGGGCGAGTCAAGGCTACACCTTC. Translating gives CASSAVRASQGYTF.

This clonotype was counted many times. The V and J genes are TRBV18 and TRBJ1-4; D gene ambiguous. The CDR3 has 13 residues. V gave up 3 bases and J gave up 7 bases, with 9 bases separating them. In germline, CDR1 is KGHSH, CDR2 LQKENI. The DNA of the CDR3 is TGTGCCAGCTCACCCCCAAGTGTTGAAAAACTGTTTTTT. Translated, it gives CASSPPSVEKLFF.

This clonotype appeared many times. The chain carries TRBV5-4 and TRBJ2-3; 8 nucleotides align to TRBD2. The CDR3 contains 13 residues. V shed 5 bases, J shed 12 bases, and the junction held 11 bases outside the gene matches. Germline V gene lookup returns CDR1 SGHNT and CDR2 YYREEE (reference sequence). CDR3 sequence: CASRGGGPVRQYF. The CDR3 DNA is TGTGCCAGCAGGGGCGGGGGGCCAGTAAGACAGTATTTT.